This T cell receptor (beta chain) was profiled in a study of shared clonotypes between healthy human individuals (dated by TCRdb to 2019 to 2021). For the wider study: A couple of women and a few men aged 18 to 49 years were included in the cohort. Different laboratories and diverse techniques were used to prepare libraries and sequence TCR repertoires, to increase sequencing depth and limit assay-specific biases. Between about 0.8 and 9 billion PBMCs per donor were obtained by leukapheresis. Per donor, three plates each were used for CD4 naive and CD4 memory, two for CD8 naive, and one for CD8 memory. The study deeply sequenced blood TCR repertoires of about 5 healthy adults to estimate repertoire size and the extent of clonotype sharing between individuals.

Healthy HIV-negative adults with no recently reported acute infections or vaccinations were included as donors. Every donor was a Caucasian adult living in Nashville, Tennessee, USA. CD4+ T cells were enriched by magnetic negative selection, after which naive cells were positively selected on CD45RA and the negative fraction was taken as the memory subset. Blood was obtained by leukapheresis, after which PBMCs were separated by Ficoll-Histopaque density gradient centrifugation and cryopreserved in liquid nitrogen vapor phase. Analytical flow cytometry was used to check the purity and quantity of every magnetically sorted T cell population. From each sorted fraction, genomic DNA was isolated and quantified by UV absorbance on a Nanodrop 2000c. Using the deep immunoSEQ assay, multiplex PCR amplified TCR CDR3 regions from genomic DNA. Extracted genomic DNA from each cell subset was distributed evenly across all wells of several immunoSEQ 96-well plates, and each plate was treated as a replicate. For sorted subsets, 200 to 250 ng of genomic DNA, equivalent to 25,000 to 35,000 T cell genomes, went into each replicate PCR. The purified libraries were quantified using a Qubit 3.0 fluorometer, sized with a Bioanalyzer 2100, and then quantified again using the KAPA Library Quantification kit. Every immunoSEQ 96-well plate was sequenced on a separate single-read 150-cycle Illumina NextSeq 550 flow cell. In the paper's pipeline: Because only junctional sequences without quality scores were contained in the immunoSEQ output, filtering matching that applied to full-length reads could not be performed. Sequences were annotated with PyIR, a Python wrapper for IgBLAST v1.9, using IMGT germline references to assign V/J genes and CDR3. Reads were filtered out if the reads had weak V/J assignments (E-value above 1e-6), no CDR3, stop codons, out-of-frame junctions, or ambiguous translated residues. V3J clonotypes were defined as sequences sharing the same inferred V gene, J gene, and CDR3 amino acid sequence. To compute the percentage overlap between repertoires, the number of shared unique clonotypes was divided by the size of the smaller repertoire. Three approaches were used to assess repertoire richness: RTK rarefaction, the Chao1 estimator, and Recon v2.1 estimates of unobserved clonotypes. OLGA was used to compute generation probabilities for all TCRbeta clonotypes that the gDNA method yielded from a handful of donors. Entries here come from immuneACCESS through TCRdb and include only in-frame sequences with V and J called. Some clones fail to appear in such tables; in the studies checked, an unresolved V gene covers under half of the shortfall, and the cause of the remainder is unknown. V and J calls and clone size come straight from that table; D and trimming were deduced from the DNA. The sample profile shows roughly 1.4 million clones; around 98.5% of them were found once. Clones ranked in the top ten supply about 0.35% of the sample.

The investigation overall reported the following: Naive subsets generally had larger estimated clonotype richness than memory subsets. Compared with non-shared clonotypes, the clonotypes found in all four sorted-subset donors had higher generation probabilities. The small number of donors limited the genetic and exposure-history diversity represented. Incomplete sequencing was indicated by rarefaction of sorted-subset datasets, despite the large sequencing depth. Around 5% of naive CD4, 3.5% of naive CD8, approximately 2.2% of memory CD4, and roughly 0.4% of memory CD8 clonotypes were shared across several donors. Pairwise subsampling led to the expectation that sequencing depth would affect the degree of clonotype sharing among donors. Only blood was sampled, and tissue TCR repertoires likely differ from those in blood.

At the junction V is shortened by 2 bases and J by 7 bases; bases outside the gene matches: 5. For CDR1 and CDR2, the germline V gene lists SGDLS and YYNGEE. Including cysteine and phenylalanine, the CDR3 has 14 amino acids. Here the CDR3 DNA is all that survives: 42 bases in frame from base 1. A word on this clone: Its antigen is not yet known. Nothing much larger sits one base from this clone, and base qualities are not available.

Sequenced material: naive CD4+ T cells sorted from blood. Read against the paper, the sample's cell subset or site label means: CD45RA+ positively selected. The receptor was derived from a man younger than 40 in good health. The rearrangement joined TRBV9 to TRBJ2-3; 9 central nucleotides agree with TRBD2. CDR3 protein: CASSVVAGVHTQYF. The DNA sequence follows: TGTGCCAGCAGCGTGGTAGCGGGAGTACATACGCAGTATTTT. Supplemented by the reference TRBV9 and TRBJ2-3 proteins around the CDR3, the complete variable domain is DSGVTQTPKHLITATGQRVTLRCSPRSGDLSVYWYQQSLDQGLQFLIQYYNGEERAKGNILERFSAQQFPDLHSELNLSSLELGDSALYFCASSVVAGVHTQYFGPGTRLTVL.